This T cell receptor (beta chain) was recorded in a study of regulatory T cells in long-lasting Graves disease (dated by TCRdb to about 2021). With regard to the full study: Persistent Graves' disease was defined as persistently positive TSH receptor autoantibodies together with antithyroid drug treatment for over 5 years. Persistent Graves' disease patients in the clinical cohort had taken antithyroid drugs for approximately 10 years on average. A total of some 33 samples were covered by TCR sequencing, comprising around 13 persistent and 20 or so newly diagnosed Graves' disease patients. The study was registered as a clinical trial and conducted in China. Persistent Graves' disease patients were compared with newly diagnosed Graves' disease patients by peripheral blood TCR sequencing and RNA sequencing.

The label giving this sample's time point can be read as: persistent/refractory GD, antithyroid drugs over 5 years with positive TRAb. For both TCR sequencing and RNA sequencing, RNA was extracted from PBMCs using TRIzol. The diagnosis of Graves' disease followed American Thyroid Association guidelines. The patients came from an endocrinology department in Xi'an, China. From each patient, approximately 10 milliliters of peripheral blood was collected into an EDTA anticoagulant tube. PBMCs were isolated by Ficoll Paque Plus density gradient separation without further T cell sorting. An Agilent 2100 Bioanalyzer and agarose gel were used to assess RNA quality, and a NanoDrop 2000 was used to measure RNA concentration. Paper-wide results and their limitations: More public clonotypes were shared among persistent patients (more than 2,500) than among newly diagnosed patients (approximately 1,000). As a limitation, the authors acknowledged that the small sample size may reduce accuracy. Compared with newly diagnosed patients, patients with persistent Graves' disease had lower TCR Shannon entropy and fewer highly expanded clones, which suggests clonal expansion. TRBV28, TRBJ1-2 and TRBJ2-5 were preferentially used in persistent disease, while TRBV20-1 and TRBJ2-1 were favored in newly diagnosed disease. Only peripheral blood was studied, because thyroid tissue, the primary lesion, was inaccessible. Only the TCR beta chain was sequenced and analyzed.

The library was produced with multiplex PCR. The listed sequencing device is Illumina HiSeq 4000. iRepertoire HTBI primers and Arm-PCR amplification of CDR3 regions were used to construct TCR beta libraries. Before sequencing, the PCR products went through gel purification. In the source study's methods: A total of under 80 TRBV and 14 TRBJ segments were identified across samples and were used for gene usage analysis of CDR3 amino acid clonotypes. COPE and FqMerger were used to merge the filtered high-quality paired reads into contigs. BLAST was used to align contigs to IMGT TRBV, TRBD and TRBJ reference genes, with CDR3 defined following IMGT. Highly expanded clones were defined as clonotypes with a frequency above 0.1%. Shannon entropy served as the measure of repertoire diversity, while the Gini coefficient captured V-J evenness. Clonotypes shared by more than one individual were considered public. Using fastp at Q25 and MiXCR, TCRdb reprocessed the public reads and kept productive beta chains. Each CDR3 protein appears once, grouped with its most common genes and DNA. The V and J calls and clone size are TCRdb's, not the authors'. This sample is represented by 650,000 to 850,000 distinct CDR3 sequences; roughly 30% of them were singletons. The ten top clones hold around 40% of the sample.

A single count supports this clonotype. This receptor's antigen is unknown. A much larger clone lies one base from this, so it may be a read error. CDR1 and CDR2 are read off the germline V gene as MDHEN and SYDVKM. Reading from cysteine to phenylalanine, the CDR3 counts 13 amino acids. CDR3 DNA only is kept here, 39 bases in frame from base 1. The rearranged chain carries TRBV28 and TRBJ1-5; the D gene is not confidently resolved. The source of this sequence is a female donor with Graves disease. This specimen consisted of peripheral blood mononuclear cells (PBMCs), obtained when the disease was refractory, from a patient treated with antithyroid drugs. CDR3 loop: CASGLGWNQPQHF. The bases are TGTGCCAGCGGTTTAGGCTGGAATCAGCCCCAGCATTTT. Beyond the CDR3, the reference TRBV28 and TRBJ1-5 genes provide the residues; the full variable domain reads: DVKVTQSSRYLVKRTGEKVFLECVQDMDHENMFWYRQDPGLGLRLIYFSYDVKMKEKGDIPEGYSVSREKKERFSLILESASTNQTSMYLCASGLGWNQPQHFGDGTRLSIL.